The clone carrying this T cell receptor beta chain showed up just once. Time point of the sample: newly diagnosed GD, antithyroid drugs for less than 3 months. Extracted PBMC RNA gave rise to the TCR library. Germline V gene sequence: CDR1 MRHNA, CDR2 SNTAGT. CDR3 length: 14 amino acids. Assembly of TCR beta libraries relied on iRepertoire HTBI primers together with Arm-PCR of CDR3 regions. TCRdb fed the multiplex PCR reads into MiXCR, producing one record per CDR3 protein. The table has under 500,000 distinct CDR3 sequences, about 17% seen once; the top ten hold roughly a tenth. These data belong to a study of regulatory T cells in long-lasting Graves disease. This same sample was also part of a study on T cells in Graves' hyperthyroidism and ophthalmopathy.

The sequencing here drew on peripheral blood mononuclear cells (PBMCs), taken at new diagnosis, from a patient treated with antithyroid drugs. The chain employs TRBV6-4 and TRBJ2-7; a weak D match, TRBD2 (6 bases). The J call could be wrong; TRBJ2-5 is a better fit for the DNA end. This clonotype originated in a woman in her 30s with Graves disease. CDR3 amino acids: CASSEGRGGETQYF. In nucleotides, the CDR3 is TGTGCCAGCAGTGAGGGAAGGGGAGGAGAGACCCAGTACTTC.